This T cell receptor (beta chain) appears in the sequencing data of a study of cytomegalovirus exposure and HLA in healthy donors. The study's findings and limits: Near-uniform donor sequencing depth was presumed by presence/absence analyses. HLA alleles were associated with fewer than 20,000 TCR beta sequences in a later analysis at 0.05 false discovery rate. TCR beta V- and J-gene trimming, according to a later analysis, was linked to a missense DCLRE1C variant.

The study ran its PCR with 60 Vbeta and 13 Jbeta primers. Sequencing was performed with immunoSEQ multiplex PCR; in TCRdb, only in-frame clones are kept and a portion is missing. The table shows 200,000 or so clones, with around 83% occurring only once. On this clone: Its antigen is currently unknown.

The V and J ends lost 6 bases and 8 bases, in that order; junction bases with no gene match: 6. The CDR3 loop spans 13 amino acids. The germline gives CDR1 SNHLY, CDR2 FYNNEI. Sequenced: PBMCs. This chain connects TRBV2 to TRBJ1-4, with 7 bases that match TRBD1. The receptor comes from a girl aged 5-17 years in good health and CMV-seronegative. The CDR3 reads CASSDRVGEKLFF. The CDR3 DNA reads as TGTGCCAGCAGCGACAGGGTTGGGGAAAAACTGTTTTTT.